The 21 T cell receptor beta chains presented below share a single source sample, sequenced in a study of T cells in Graves' hyperthyroidism and ophthalmopathy. RNA transcripts served as the template for amplifying TCR beta CDR3 regions. First-round RT-PCR targeting the TCR CDR3 was performed with the HTBI primer set. TCRdb ran MiXCR on the multiplex PCR reads and lists one entry per CDR3 protein. The data hold under 250,000 distinct CDR3 sequences, with 24% observed a single time. Sequences were obtained from blood. The origin of the receptors is a woman aged 40 to 50 with Graves' ophthalmopathy.

This chain links TRBV29-1 with TRBJ2-2, with 9 nucleotides matching TRBD2. V lost 6 bases to trimming and J lost 3 bases; unmatched junction nucleotides: 8. This CDR3 is built from 15 residues. CDR1 is SQVTM and CDR2 is ANQGSEA in the germline V gene. The CDR3 coding sequence is TGCAGCGTCCTAAGGCCTAGCGGGGACACCGGGGAGCTGTTTTTT. This translates into CSVLRPSGDTGELFF.

The CDR3 loop reads CASSGGVGETQYF. Written as DNA, the CDR3 is TGTGCCAGCAGTGGAGGGGTAGGGGAGACCCAGTACTTC. The chain is built from TRBV12-3 or TRBV12-4 and TRBJ2-5, with D possibly matching TRBD2 (6 bases). Deletions cut 5 bases from V and 5 bases from J, with 12 bases between. There are 13 residues in the CDR3.

This chain joins TRBV28 and TRBJ2-4; 12 bases line up with TRBD1. Germline V gives CDR1 MDHEN, CDR2 SYDVKM. The CDR3 is 15 amino acids. V lost 3 bases, J lost 8 bases, and 5 bases stayed unmatched. The CDR3 loop reads CASSLGQGAGYIQYF. Written as DNA, the CDR3 is TGTGCCAGCAGTTTGGGACAGGGGGCAGGTTACATTCAGTACTTC.

This chain connects TRBV5-1 to TRBJ1-1; unclear D gene. CDR1 SGHRS and CDR2 YFSETQ come from the germline V gene. The CDR3 is 15 amino acids. V dropped 3 bases and J dropped 6 bases, with 18 bases sitting between them. As DNA, the CDR3 is TGCGCCAGCAGCTCACTAGAGGGAGGGAGGTCTGAAGCTTTCTTT. This encodes CASSSLEGGRSEAFF.

With regard to this clonotype: A much larger clone differs from this one at a single base, so this may be a read error. The genes are TRBV6-1 and TRBJ2-7, with D uncertain. The germline V and J ends were trimmed by 6 bases and 1 base, with 16 bases remaining between them. The CDR3 consists of 15 residues. Germline values: CDR1 MNHNS, CDR2 SASEGT. The CDR3 loop reads CASSGPGQSSYEQYF. CDR3 nucleotide sequence: TGTGCCAGCAGCGGGCCGGGCCAATCGTCCTACGAGCAGTACTTC.

The rearrangement links TRBV29-1 to TRBJ2-5; 8 nucleotides match TRBD1. Germline lookup yields CDR1 SQVTM and CDR2 ANQGSEA. V trimming: 7 bases; J trimming: 5 bases; junction bases outside the gene matches: 12. CDR3 length equals 14 residues. CDR3 sequence (DNA): TGCAGCGCAGGACAGGGACTCCAGGGGGAGACCCAGTACTTC. Its translation is CSAGQGLQGETQYF.

The chain employs TRBV4-1 and TRBJ2-7, with D hard to call. V was trimmed by 2 bases and J by 1 base, leaving 6 bases between them. Germline CDR1 is MGHRA and CDR2 is YSYEKL. The CDR3 has 13 residues. In DNA form, the CDR3 reads TGCGCCAGCAGCCAAAGCACATCCTACGAGCAGTACTTC. Translation gives CASSQSTSYEQYF.

This clonotype was seen ten or more times. The chain has TRBV20-1 and TRBJ1-6, with 7 positions matching TRBD1. CDR3 length: 17 residues. V gave up 0 bases and J gave up 7 bases; unmatched junction bases: 12. Germline V lookup: CDR1 DFQATT, CDR2 SNEGSKA (reference sequence). DNA of the CDR3: TGCAGTGCTAGAGATCCTCGGAGGGGGCTAGGCAATTCACCCCTCCACTTT. This sequence encodes CSARDPRRGLGNSPLHF.

This clonotype was observed many times. V and J are TRBV24-1 and TRBJ2-5; D gene unclear. This CDR3 comprises 11 residues. Trimming shortened V by 3 bases and J by 8 bases, and 6 bases separated the two germline ends. CDR1 is KGHDR and CDR2 is SFDVKD in the germline V gene. This chain's CDR3 is CATSDRQTQYF. CDR3 DNA sequence: TGTGCCACCAGTGATCGGCAAACCCAGTACTTC.

This clonotype was counted ten times or more. The chain recombines TRBV28 with TRBJ1-1; 8 bases are shared with TRBD1. Germline values: CDR1 MDHEN, CDR2 SYDVKM. This CDR3 contains 13 residues. J gave up 10 bases and V 6 bases, and 10 bases lay outside the gene matches. This CDR3 reads CASRQGQGLRAFF. The DNA of the CDR3 is TGTGCCAGCAGACAAGGACAGGGTTTAAGAGCTTTCTTT.

About this clonotype: With a much larger clone just one base away, this may be a read error. The chain is built from TRBV20-1 and TRBJ1-1; 9 nucleotides line up with TRBD1. Germline V gene lookup returns CDR1 DFQATT and CDR2 SNEGSKA (reference sequence). The CDR3 covers 14 residues. V lost 5 bases, J lost 6 bases, and 10 bases stayed unmatched. In nucleotides, the CDR3 is TGCAGTGCTCTCGGGGGACAGGGTTTATCTGAAGCTTTCTTT. Protein product: CSALGGQGLSEAFF.

This clonotype came up many times. The CDR3 DNA follows: TGCAGTGCTAGAGTGCTGGGACAGCAAGAGACCCAGTACTTC. It specifies CSARVLGQQETQYF. The gene calls are TRBV20-1 and TRBJ2-5; 7 bases are shared with TRBD1. This CDR3 region has 14 residues. After removal of 1 base from V and 2 bases from J, the junction contained 4 bases not matched to a gene. Germline V gene lookup returns CDR1 DFQATT and CDR2 SNEGSKA (reference sequence).

The rearrangement uses TRBV5-1 and TRBJ1-2; tentative D call: TRBD1 (6 bases). The CDR3 covers 14 residues. Germline values: CDR1 SGHRS, CDR2 YFSETQ. Trimming removed 1 base at V and 8 bases at J, with 15 bases between. This chain's CDR3 is CASSLTGNSLGYTF. The CDR3 region has the DNA TGCGCCAGCAGCTTGACAGGGAATTCGCTCGGCTACACCTTC.

The table lists this clonotype with a few counts. The CDR3 reads CASARSNTEAFF. CDR3 nucleotides: TGTGCCAGCGCCCGGTCTAACACTGAAGCTTTCTTT. The V and J genes are TRBV6-1 and TRBJ1-1; no reliable D call. V was clipped by 8 bases and J by 2 bases, with 9 bases between them. The CDR3 spans 12 residues. Germline CDR1 MNHNS, CDR2 SASEGT.

This clonotype was seen many times. This chain links TRBV7-3 with TRBJ1-2; no clear D. CDR1 and CDR2 from the germline V gene are SGHTA and FQGTGA. Trimming cost V 5 bases and J 5 bases, with 9 bases left between them. There are 12 residues in the CDR3. The CDR3 nucleotides are TGTGCCAGCAGCGCCCGGATTTATGGCTACACCTTC. Its translation: CASSARIYGYTF.

This clonotype was picked up many times. This chain links TRBV7-9 with TRBJ2-5; 7 bases fit TRBD2. CDR3 length: 15 amino acids. J was trimmed by 2 bases and V by 2 bases; bases with no gene match: 5. Germline CDR1 and CDR2: SEHNR and FQNEAQ (reference sequence). CDR3 nucleotides: TGTGCCAGCAGCTTACGCGGACTAGAACAAGAGACCCAGTACTTC. It encodes CASSLRGLEQETQYF.

This chain uses TRBV6-1 with TRBJ1-2; 12 bases are a match to TRBD1. Germline V gene data show CDR1 as MNHNS and CDR2 as SASEGT. The length of the CDR3 is 16 residues. Trimming at V came to 6 bases and at J to 4 bases, leaving 9 bases not matched to a gene. CDR3 DNA sequence: TGTGCCAGCAGAACATCGGGACAGGGGGCGAGCTATGGCTACACCTTC. This translates into CASRTSGQGASYGYTF.

This clonotype was counted at least ten times. The chain links TRBV12-3 or TRBV12-4 to TRBJ1-5, with 8 bases fitting TRBD1. J gave up 6 bases and V 8 bases, and 12 bases lay outside the gene matches. The CDR3 has 15 residues. CDR3 in DNA: TGTGCCAGCGGCCACGTGGCAGGGGGCGGTCAGCCCCAGCATTTT. Residues: CASGHVAGGGQPQHF.

This clonotype was observed many times. CDR3 residues: CASSPPSGSSHEQYF. CDR3 bases: TGTGCCAGCAGCCCACCTAGCGGGAGTAGCCACGAGCAGTACTTC. The rearrangement uses TRBV7-8 and TRBJ2-7; 10 bases map to TRBD2. J was trimmed by 5 bases and V by 5 bases; bases with no gene match: 9. Germline CDR1 is SGHVS and CDR2 is FQNEAQ. The CDR3 sequence is 15 residues long.

Many counts were recorded for this clonotype. The chain carries TRBV12-3 or TRBV12-4 and TRBJ1-1; D ambiguous. The V gene lost 4 bases and the J gene lost 5 bases, with 8 bases spanning the gap. The CDR3 sequence is 12 residues long. The CDR3 region has the DNA TGTGCCAGCAGTTGGCAAGGAACTGAAGCTTTCTTT. This translates into CASSWQGTEAFF.

This clonotype has a count of ten or more. V usage is TRBV29-1 and J usage is TRBJ2-5; tentative D call: TRBD2 (6 bases). Trimming stripped 7 bases from V and 5 bases from J, with 11 bases between. The CDR3 is 11 residues long. Germline V gene sequence: CDR1 SQVTM, CDR2 ANQGSEA. DNA for the CDR3: TGCAGCGGGGGGGACTTGGAGACCCAGTACTTC. Protein sequence: CSGGDLETQYF.